This T cell receptor beta chain was found in a study of cytotoxic CD8 clonotypes in ibrutinib-treated CLL. V was trimmed by 5 bases and J by 5 bases, leaving 13 bases between them. CDR3 length equals 14 residues. Germline CDR1 is SGHRS and CDR2 is YFSETQ. About 2 micrograms of genomic DNA, which was extracted from cryopreserved PBMCs, served as the material used for the TCR beta libraries. Method: immunoSEQ multiplex PCR; TCRdb's copy keeps in-frame clones and lacks some. The data hold over 40,000 clones, with roughly 85% observed a single time. The sample here was PBMCs, taken after 24 months of ibrutinib treatment. The chain uses TRBV5-1 and TRBJ1-4; TRBD1 might be the D (5 bases). This TCR came from a human donor with chronic lymphocytic leukemia. CDR3 amino acids: CASSSVDTNEKLFF. The CDR3 DNA follows: TGCGCCAGCAGTAGTGTGGACACCAATGAAAAACTGTTTTTT.